These T cell receptor beta chains were read from a single sample in a study of blood T cell repertoires in COVID-19. Sequenced by immunoSEQ multiplex PCR; TCRdb stores in-frame clones only, minus some. The repertoire holds fewer than 500,000 clones, with 70% to 90% as singletons. Sequenced input: PBMCs or T cells enriched from blood (not recorded which). All receptors derive from a young man who had recovered from COVID-19. Each CDR3 is given with its conserved first and last residue. D genes are given only for firm matches. Clone size, where shown, is once, few, many, or a class for clones that have expanded.

v_gene	d_gene	abundance	j_gene	CDR3nt	CDR3aa
TRBV2	NA	NA	TRBJ2-5	TGTGCCAGCAGTCTGACCCAGGGAATTGGCGAGACCCAGTACTTC	CASSLTQGIGETQYF
TRBV23-1	NA	once	TRBJ2-2	TGCGCCAGCAGTCCCCGTACAGGGACCGGGGAGCTGTTTTTT	CASSPRTGTGELFF
TRBV7-2	NA	once	TRBJ1-4	TGTGCCAGCAGCTTCCACTACCGGAGTCATCCTGCAACTAATGAAAAACTGTTTTTT	CASSFHYRSHPATNEKLFF
TRBV11-2	NA	NA	TRBJ2-3	TGTGCCAGCAGCTCTGGGGGGGGCATAGATACGCAGTATTTT	CASSSGGGIDTQYF
TRBV19	TRBD1	NA	TRBJ1-5	TGTGCCAGTAGTCCTACAGGGGTTGGTCAGCCCCAGCATTTT	CASSPTGVGQPQHF
TRBV11-2	TRBD1	NA	TRBJ1-1	TGTGCCAGCAGCTTAACAGACAGGGGCGCTGAAGCTTTCTTT	CASSLTDRGAEAFF
TRBV10-3	NA	NA	TRBJ2-7	TGTGCCATCAGTGAGGGCAACTCCTACGAGCAGTACTTC	CAISEGNSYEQYF
TRBV4-2	NA	once	TRBJ2-7	TGTGCCAGCAGCCAAGATTGGGCTATCGGAGGCCCCTACGAGCAGTACTTC	CASSQDWAIGGPYEQYF
TRBV4-1	NA	NA	TRBJ1-2	TGCGCCAGCAGCCAAGGGCCGCAGGGTGCTAACTATGGCTACACCTTC	CASSQGPQGANYGYTF
TRBV19	NA	NA	TRBJ2-3	TGTGCCAGTAGTCCTAGCCTTACAGATACGCAGTATTTT	CASSPSLTDTQYF
TRBV5-4	NA	NA	TRBJ2-5	TGTGCCAGCAGCTCCGGGTCTCTTCAAGAGACCCAGTACTTC	CASSSGSLQETQYF
TRBV9	TRBD1	NA	TRBJ1-1	TGTGCCAGCAGCGTAGGCGGGACAGTTCGGAACACTGAAGCTTTCTTT	CASSVGGTVRNTEAFF
TRBV7-9	NA	NA	TRBJ1-3	TGTGCCAGCAGCTCTATGAGCTCTGGAAACACCATATATTTT	CASSSMSSGNTIYF
TRBV4-1	TRBD1	NA	TRBJ1-5	TGCGCCAGCAGCCAACAAACCCCCGCGACAGGGATGTATGGGCCCCAGCATTTT	CASSQQTPATGMYGPQHF
TRBV18	TRBD2	once	TRBJ2-1	TGTGCCAGCTCACCGGGAGGGGTACGGCTCGATGAGCAGTTCTTC	CASSPGGVRLDEQFF
TRBV7-2	TRBD1	NA	TRBJ1-2	TGTGCCAGCAGCTTAAACAGGGGGCGATATGGCTACACCTTC	CASSLNRGRYGYTF
TRBV19	NA	NA	TRBJ1-5	TGTGCCAGTAGTATCCTGCAGGGCCCTAGGGGCGAGCCCCAGCATTTT	CASSILQGPRGEPQHF
TRBV4-1	NA	NA	TRBJ2-5	TGCGCCAGCAGCCCCGTCGGGAAGAAACTGAAAGAGACCCAGTACTTC	CASSPVGKKLKETQYF
TRBV3-1/TRBV3-2	NA	NA	TRBJ2-5	TGTGCCAGCAGCCAATCGGGCGGGTCCACGCGGACCCAGTACTTC	CASSQSGGSTRTQYF
TRBV7-2	NA	few	TRBJ2-7	TGTGCCAGCAGCTTAGACTGGCGGAGCTACGAGCAGTACTTC	CASSLDWRSYEQYF
TRBV6-5	TRBD1	NA	TRBJ1-1	TGTGCCAGCAGTTCAGGGGGTGCTGAAGCTTTCTTT	CASSSGGAEAFF
TRBV12-3/TRBV12-4	NA	NA	TRBJ1-3	TGTGCCAGCAGTTTCGTTAGAAACACCATATATTTT	CASSFVRNTIYF
TRBV7-8	NA	NA	TRBJ2-1	TGTGCCACCACTCAGCGAGCCGAGCAGTTCTTC	CATTQRAEQFF
TRBV7-2	NA	NA	TRBJ1-1	TGTGCCAGCAGCCTTCAGGGTTCCGGGACTGAAGCTTTCTTT	CASSLQGSGTEAFF
TRBV19	TRBD1	NA	TRBJ1-6	TGTGCCCGGGACAGGGGGGACTCCTATAATTCACCCCTCCACTTT	CARDRGDSYNSPLHF
TRBV3-1/TRBV3-2	TRBD1	NA	TRBJ1-6	TGTGCCAGCCGAGAACTGACAGGGGGTGGATCACCCCTCCACTTT	CASRELTGGGSPLHF
TRBV5-1	TRBD1	NA	TRBJ1-1	TGCGCCAGCAGCGGGGCGGCGGGACAGGGGGGAACTGAAGCTTTCTTT	CASSGAAGQGGTEAFF
TRBV27	NA	NA	TRBJ2-2	TGTGCCAGCAGTCCCCCGGGACGGGGGGCCACCGGGGAGCTGTTTTTT	CASSPPGRGATGELFF
TRBV12-3/TRBV12-4	NA	NA	TRBJ1-2	TGTGCCAGCAGGAAAAGTAGTAACTATGGCTACACCTTC	CASRKSSNYGYTF
TRBV4-3	TRBD1	NA	TRBJ1-2	TGCGCCAGCAGCCAAGACCCGGGGACAGGGGCTGGCTACACCTTC	CASSQDPGTGAGYTF
TRBV19	TRBD1	NA	TRBJ1-1	TGTGCCAGTATGTTGACAGGGGATATTGAAGCTTTCTTT	CASMLTGDIEAFF
TRBV3-1/TRBV3-2	NA	NA	TRBJ2-5	TGTGCCAGCAGGGGGGCCGCATGGCAAGAGACCCAGTACTTC	CASRGAAWQETQYF
TRBV11-3	NA	NA	TRBJ2-1	TGTGCCAGCAGCTTTACACCCTTCAATGAGCAGTTCTTC	CASSFTPFNEQFF
TRBV7-9	NA	NA	TRBJ2-7	TGTGCCAGCAGCCGTCCCGTAAACTCCTACGAGCAGTACTTC	CASSRPVNSYEQYF
TRBV6-1	NA	NA	TRBJ1-5	TGTGCCAGCAGTGAATTTTCCGGGGCGGACAGTCAGCCCCAGCATTTT	CASSEFSGADSQPQHF
TRBV5-1	TRBD1	NA	TRBJ1-2	TGCGCCAGCAGCTTGGAGACAGGGCAGGAGGGCTACACCTTC	CASSLETGQEGYTF
TRBV7-6	NA	NA	TRBJ1-1	TGTGCCAGCAGCTTACAGGGTCTTGAGGCTTTCTTT	CASSLQGLEAFF
TRBV3-1/TRBV3-2	NA	NA	TRBJ2-5	TGTGCCAGCAGCCAGGTTGGCCAGGGATCGCAGACCCAGTACTTC	CASSQVGQGSQTQYF
TRBV11-2	NA	NA	TRBJ2-7	TGTGCCAGCAGCTTAGCGTCTGCCGGGGCGGGGTACGAGCAGTACTTC	CASSLASAGAGYEQYF
TRBV4-2	NA	NA	TRBJ1-4	TGTGCCAGCAGCCCTTCGGGAAAAACTAATGAAAAACTGTTTTTT	CASSPSGKTNEKLFF
TRBV30	TRBD1	few	TRBJ1-2	TGTGCCTGGAGAGCCCGGACAGGGTTCAACTATGGCTACACCTTC	CAWRARTGFNYGYTF
TRBV29-1	NA	NA	TRBJ1-2	TGCAGCTACCTCGACCTAGGGGTTACTAACTATGGCTACACCTTC	CSYLDLGVTNYGYTF
TRBV6-2/TRBV6-3	TRBD2	NA	TRBJ2-5	TGTGCCAGCAGTCCCTACAGGACTAGCGGATGGCGGGAGACCCAGTACTTC	CASSPYRTSGWRETQYF
TRBV25-1	NA	NA	TRBJ2-5	TGTGCCAGCAACGGGATTCAAGAGACCCAGTACTTC	CASNGIQETQYF
TRBV6-6	NA	NA	TRBJ1-3	TGTGCCAGCAGTTCCATCGGGAGGGACTCCGGAAACACCATATATTTT	CASSSIGRDSGNTIYF
TRBV20-1	NA	NA	TRBJ1-2	TGCAGTGTGGAGAATGGCTACACCTTC	CSVENGYTF
TRBV6-1	NA	NA	TRBJ1-3	TGTGCCAGCAGTGAAGCATTTCAGGTCGCAAACACCATATATTTT	CASSEAFQVANTIYF
TRBV10-3	NA	NA	TRBJ1-1	TGTGCCATCAGTGAAGAAACAGGGAAAGAGACCGAAGCTTTCTTT	CAISEETGKETEAFF
TRBV29-1	TRBD1	NA	TRBJ1-2	TGCAGCGCCGTCGGACAGGGGCATGGCTACACCTTC	CSAVGQGHGYTF
TRBV6-5	NA	NA	TRBJ2-7	TGTGCCAGCAGTTACCTGCAGGGAACCCCCTACGAGCAGTACTTC	CASSYLQGTPYEQYF
TRBV25-1	NA	NA	TRBJ1-1	TGTGCCAGCAGTGAGCCTGGGGCTACGAACACTGAAGCTTTCTTT	CASSEPGATNTEAFF
TRBV6-1	TRBD1	NA	TRBJ1-3	TGTGCCAGCAGTGGGCCGGGATATCGACAGGGAGTATATGGAAACACCATATATTTT	CASSGPGYRQGVYGNTIYF
TRBV7-9	NA	NA	TRBJ1-1	TGTGCCAGCAGCTTAGGGGACAAGAACACTGAAGCTTTCTTT	CASSLGDKNTEAFF
TRBV2	NA	NA	TRBJ1-5	TGTGCCAGCAGTGATTCTGGACAGCTCAATCAGCCCCAGCATTTT	CASSDSGQLNQPQHF
TRBV5-1	TRBD1	NA	TRBJ1-1	TGCGCCAGCAGCTTTCAGGGGGGAGCGAACACTGAAGCTTTCTTT	CASSFQGGANTEAFF
TRBV29-1	NA	NA	TRBJ1-3	TGCAGCGTTGAAAGTGATGGGCCCCCCGATTTAGACACCATATATTTT	CSVESDGPPDLDTIYF
TRBV2	TRBD1	NA	TRBJ1-1	TGTGCCAGCAGTGAGACAGGGTCAGGGAACACTGAAGCTTTCTTT	CASSETGSGNTEAFF